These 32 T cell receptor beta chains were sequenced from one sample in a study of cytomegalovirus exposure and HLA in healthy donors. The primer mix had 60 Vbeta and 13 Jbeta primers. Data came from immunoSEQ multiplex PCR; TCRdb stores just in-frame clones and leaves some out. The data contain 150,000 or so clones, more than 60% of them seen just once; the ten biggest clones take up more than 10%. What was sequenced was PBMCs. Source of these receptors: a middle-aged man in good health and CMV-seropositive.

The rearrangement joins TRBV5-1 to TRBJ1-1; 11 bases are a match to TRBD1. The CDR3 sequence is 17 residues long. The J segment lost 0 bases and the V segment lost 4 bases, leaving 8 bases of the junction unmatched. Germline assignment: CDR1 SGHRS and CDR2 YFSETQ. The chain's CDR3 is CASSHGTGGMLNTEAFF. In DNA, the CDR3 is TGCGCCAGCAGCCACGGGACAGGGGGGATGTTGAACACTGAAGCTTTCTTT. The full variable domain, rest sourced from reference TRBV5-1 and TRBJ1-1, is KAGVTQTPRYLIKTRGQQVTLSCSPISGHRSVSWYQQTPGQGLQFLFEYFSETQRNKGNFPGRFSGRQFSNSRSEMNVSTLELGDSALYLCASSHGTGGMLNTEAFFGQGTRLTVV.

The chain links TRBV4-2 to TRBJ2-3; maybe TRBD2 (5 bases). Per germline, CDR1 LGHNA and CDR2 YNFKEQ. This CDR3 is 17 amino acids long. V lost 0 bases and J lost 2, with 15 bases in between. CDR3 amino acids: CASSQDQAGLITDTQYF. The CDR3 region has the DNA TGTGCCAGCAGCCAAGATCAGGCGGGCCTAATCACAGATACGCAGTATTTT.

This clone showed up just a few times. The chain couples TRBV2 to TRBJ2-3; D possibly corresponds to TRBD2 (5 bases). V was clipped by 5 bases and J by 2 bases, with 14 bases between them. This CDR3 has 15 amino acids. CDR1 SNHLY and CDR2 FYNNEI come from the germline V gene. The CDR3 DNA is TGTGCCAGCAGTCCCGGGGTTCTCCCCACAGATACGCAGTATTTT. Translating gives CASSPGVLPTDTQYF.

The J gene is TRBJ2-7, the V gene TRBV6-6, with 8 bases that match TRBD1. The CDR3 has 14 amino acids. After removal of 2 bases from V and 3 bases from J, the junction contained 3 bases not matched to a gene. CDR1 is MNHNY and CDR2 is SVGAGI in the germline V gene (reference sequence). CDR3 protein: CASSYPGQGYEQYF. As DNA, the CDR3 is TGTGCCAGCAGTTACCCCGGACAGGGCTACGAGCAGTACTTC.

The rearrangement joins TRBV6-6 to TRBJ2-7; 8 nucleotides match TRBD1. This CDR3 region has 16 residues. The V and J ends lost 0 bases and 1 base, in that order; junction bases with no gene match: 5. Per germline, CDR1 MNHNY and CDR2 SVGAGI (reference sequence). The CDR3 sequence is CASSYSDRVKSYEQYF. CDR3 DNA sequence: TGTGCCAGCAGTTACTCGGACAGGGTTAAATCCTACGAGCAGTACTTC.

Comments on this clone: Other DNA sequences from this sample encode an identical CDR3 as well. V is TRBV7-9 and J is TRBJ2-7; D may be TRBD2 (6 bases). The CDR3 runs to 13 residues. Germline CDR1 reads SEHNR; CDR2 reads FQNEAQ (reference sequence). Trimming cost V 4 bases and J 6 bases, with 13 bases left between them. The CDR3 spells CASSSASAREQYF. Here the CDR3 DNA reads TGTGCCAGCAGCTCAGCTAGCGCCCGCGAGCAGTACTTC. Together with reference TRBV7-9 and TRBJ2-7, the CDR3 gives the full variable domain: DTGVSQNPRHKITKRGQNVTFRCDPISEHNRLYWYRQTLGQGPEFLTYFQNEAQLEKSRLLSDRFSAERPKGSFSTLEIQRTEQGDSAMYLCASSSASAREQYFGPGTRLTVT.

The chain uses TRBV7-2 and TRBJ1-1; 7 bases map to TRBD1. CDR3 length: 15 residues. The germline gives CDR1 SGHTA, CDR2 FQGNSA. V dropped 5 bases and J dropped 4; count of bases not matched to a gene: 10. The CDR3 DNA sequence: TGTGCCAGCAGCCCCCAGGGGACAGCTGGCACTGAAGCTTTCTTT. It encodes CASSPQGTAGTEAFF.

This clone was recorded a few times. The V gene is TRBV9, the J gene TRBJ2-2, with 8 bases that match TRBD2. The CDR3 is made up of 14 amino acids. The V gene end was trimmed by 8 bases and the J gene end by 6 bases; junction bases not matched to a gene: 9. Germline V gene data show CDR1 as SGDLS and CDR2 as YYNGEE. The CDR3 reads CASRAGVNSGELFF. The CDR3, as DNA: TGTGCCAGTAGAGCGGGAGTGAATTCCGGGGAGCTGTTTTTT.

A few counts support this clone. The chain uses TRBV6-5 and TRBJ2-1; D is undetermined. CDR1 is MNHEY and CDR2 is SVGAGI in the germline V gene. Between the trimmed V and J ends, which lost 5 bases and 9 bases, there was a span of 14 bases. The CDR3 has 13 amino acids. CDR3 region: CASSTVLRGEQFF. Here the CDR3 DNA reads TGTGCCAGCAGTACCGTGTTAAGAGGTGAGCAGTTCTTC.

In DNA, the CDR3 is TGTGCCAGCAGCTCCCGGGCTGCCGGGACTAGCGGGTACAATGAGCAGTTCTTC. Residues: CASSSRAAGTSGYNEQFF. This chain uses TRBV7-3 with TRBJ2-1, with 12 bases fitting TRBD2. This CDR3 contains 18 residues. CDR1 is SGHTA, CDR2 FQGTGA, per germline. V trimming: 4 bases; J trimming: 4 bases; junction bases outside the gene matches: 11.

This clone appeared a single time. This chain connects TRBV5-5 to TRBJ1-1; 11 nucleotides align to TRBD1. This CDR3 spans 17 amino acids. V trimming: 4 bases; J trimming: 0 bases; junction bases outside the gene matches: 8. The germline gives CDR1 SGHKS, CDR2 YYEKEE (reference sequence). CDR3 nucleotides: TGTGCCAGCAGCCCAGGACAGGGGGCGGGTCTGAACACTGAAGCTTTCTTT. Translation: CASSPGQGAGLNTEAFF.

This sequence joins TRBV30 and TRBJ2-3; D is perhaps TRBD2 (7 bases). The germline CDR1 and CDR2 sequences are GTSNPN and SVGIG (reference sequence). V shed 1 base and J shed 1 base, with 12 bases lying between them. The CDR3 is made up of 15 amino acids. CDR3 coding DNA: TGTGCCTGGAGTGACAGGGCGGGGGGCACAGATACGCAGTATTTT. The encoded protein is CAWSDRAGGTDTQYF.

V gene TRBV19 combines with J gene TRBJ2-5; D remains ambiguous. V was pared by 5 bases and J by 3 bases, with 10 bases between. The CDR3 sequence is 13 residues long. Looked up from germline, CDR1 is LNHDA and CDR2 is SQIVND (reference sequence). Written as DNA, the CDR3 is TGTGCCAGTAGTGTTGACCTAGAAGAGACCCAGTACTTC. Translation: CASSVDLEETQYF.

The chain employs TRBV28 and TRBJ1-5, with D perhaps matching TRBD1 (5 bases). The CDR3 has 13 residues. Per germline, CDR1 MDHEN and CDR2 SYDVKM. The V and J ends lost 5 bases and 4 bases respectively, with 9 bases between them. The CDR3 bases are TGTGCCAGCAGTGACAGAATGAATCAGCCCCAGCATTTT. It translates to CASSDRMNQPQHF.

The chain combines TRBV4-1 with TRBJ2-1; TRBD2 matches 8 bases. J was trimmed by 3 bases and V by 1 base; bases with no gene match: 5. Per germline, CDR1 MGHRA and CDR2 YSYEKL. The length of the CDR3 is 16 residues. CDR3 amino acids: CASSQGLAPDYNEQFF. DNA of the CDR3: TGCGCCAGCAGCCAAGGACTAGCGCCCGACTACAATGAGCAGTTCTTC.

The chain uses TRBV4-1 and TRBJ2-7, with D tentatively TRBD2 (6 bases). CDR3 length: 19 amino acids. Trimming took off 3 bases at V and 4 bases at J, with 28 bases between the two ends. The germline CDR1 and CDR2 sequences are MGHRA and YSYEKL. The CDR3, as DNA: TGCGCCAGCAGCCAGCAAGAGTTTCTCCCGGAGGGGCCCCGGTACGAGCAGTACTTC. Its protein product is CASSQQEFLPEGPRYEQYF.

This CDR3 is CASSPGTSGDNEQFF. CDR3 coding DNA: TGTGCCAGCAGCCCCGGGACTAGCGGGGACAATGAGCAGTTCTTC. The chain links TRBV11-1 to TRBJ2-1; 13 bases align to TRBD2. The CDR3 extends over 15 amino acids. Germline values: CDR1 SGHAT, CDR2 FQDESV (reference sequence). With V trimmed by 5 bases and J by 5 bases, 3 bases remained unmatched.

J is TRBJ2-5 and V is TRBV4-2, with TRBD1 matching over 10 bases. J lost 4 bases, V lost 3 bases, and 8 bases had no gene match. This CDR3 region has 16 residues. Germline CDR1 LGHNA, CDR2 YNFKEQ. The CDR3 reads CASSHRTGGGGETQYF. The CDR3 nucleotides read TGTGCCAGCAGCCATCGGACAGGGGGGGGCGGAGAGACCCAGTACTTC.

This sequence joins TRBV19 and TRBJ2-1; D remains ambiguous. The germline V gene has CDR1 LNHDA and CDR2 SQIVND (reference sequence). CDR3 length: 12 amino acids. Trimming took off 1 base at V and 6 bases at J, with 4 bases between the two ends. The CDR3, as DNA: TGTGCCAGTAGTATAGTATTCAATGAGCAGTTCTTC. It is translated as CASSIVFNEQFF.

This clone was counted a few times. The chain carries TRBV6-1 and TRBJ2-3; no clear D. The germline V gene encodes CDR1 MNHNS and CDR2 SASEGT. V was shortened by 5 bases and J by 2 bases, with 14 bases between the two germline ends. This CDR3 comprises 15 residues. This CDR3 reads CASSLSEIPTDTQYF. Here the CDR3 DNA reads TGTGCCAGCAGTCTAAGCGAGATCCCCACAGATACGCAGTATTTT.

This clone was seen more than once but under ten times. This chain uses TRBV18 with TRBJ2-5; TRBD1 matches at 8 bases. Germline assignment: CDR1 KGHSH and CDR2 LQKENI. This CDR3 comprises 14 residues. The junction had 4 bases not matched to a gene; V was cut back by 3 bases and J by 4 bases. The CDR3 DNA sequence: TGTGCCAGCTCACCTTGGACAGGGTCAGAGACCCAGTACTTC. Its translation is CASSPWTGSETQYF. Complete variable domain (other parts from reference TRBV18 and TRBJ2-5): NAGVMQNPRHLVRRRGQEARLRCSPMKGHSHVYWYRQLPEEGLKFMVYLQKENIIDESGMPKERFSAEFPKEGPSILRIQQVVRGDSAAYFCASSPWTGSETQYFGPGTRLLVL.

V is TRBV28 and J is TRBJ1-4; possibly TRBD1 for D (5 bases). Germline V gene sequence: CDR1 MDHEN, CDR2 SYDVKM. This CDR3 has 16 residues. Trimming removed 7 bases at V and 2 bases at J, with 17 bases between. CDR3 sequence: CASNTWEGTTNEKLFF. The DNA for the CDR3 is TGTGCCAGCAACACCTGGGAGGGGACCACTAATGAAAAACTGTTTTTT. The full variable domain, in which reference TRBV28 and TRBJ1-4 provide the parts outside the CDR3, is DVKVTQSSRYLVKRTGEKVFLECVQDMDHENMFWYRQDPGLGLRLIYFSYDVKMKEKGDIPEGYSVSREKKERFSLILESASTNQTSMYLCASNTWEGTTNEKLFFGSGTQLSVL.

The CDR3 loop reads CASSRDKTYEQYF. The CDR3 DNA follows: TGTGCCAGCAGCCGGGACAAGACCTACGAGCAGTACTTC. The V and J genes are TRBV7-2 and TRBJ2-5; a weak D match, TRBD1 (6 bases). The J call may be in error: the DNA end matches TRBJ2-7 better. The CDR3 spans 13 residues. Germline-derived CDR1 and CDR2 are SGHTA and FQGNSA.

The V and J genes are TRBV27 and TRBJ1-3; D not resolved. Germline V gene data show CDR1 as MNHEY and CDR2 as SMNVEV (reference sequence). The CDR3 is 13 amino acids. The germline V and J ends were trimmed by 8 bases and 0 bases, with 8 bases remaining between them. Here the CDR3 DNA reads TGTGCCAGCCGTCCTCTCTCTGGAAACACCATATATTTT. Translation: CASRPLSGNTIYF.

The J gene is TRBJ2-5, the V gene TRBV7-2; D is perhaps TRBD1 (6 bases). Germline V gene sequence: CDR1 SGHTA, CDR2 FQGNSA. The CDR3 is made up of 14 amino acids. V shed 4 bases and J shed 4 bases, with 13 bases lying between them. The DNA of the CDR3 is TGTGCCAGCAGCTCCCTGAGGGGGAGAGAGACCCAGTACTTC. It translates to CASSSLRGRETQYF.

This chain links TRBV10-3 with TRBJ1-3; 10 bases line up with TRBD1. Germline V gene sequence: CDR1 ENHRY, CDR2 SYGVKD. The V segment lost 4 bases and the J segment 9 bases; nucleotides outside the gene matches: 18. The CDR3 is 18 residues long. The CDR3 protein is CAISAPGQGILPEGTIYF. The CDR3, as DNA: TGTGCCATCAGTGCCCCGGGACAGGGGATTTTACCGGAAGGCACCATATATTTT.

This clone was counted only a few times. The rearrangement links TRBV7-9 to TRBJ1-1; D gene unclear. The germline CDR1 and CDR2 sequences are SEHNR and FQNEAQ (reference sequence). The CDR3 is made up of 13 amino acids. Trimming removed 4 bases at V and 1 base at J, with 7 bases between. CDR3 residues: CASSSVSNTEAFF. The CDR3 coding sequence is TGTGCCAGCAGCTCCGTATCGAACACTGAAGCTTTCTTT.

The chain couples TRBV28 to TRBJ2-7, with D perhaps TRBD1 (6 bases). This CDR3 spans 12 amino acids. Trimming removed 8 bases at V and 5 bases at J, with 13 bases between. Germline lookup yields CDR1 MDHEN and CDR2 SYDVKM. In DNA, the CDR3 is TGTGCCAGCCGATCCAGGGGTGACGAGCAGTACTTC. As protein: CASRSRGDEQYF.

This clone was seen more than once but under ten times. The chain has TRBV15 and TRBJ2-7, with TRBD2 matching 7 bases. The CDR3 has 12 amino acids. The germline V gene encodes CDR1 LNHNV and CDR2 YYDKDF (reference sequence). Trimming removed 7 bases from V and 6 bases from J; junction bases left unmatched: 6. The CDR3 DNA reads TGTGCCACCAACTTTGGGGGGGGCGAGCAGTACTTC. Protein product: CATNFGGGEQYF. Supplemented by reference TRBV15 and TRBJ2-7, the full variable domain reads DAMVIQNPRYQVTQFGKPVTLSCSQTLNHNVMYWYQQKSSQAPKLLFHYYDKDFNNEADTPDNFQSRRPNTSFCFLDIRSPGLGDTAMYLCATNFGGGEQYFGPGTRLTVT.

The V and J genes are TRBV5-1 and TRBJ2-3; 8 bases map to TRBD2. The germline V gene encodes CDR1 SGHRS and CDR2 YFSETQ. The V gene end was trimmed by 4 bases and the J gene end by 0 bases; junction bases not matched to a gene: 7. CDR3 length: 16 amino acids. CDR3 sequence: CASSGLAGPSTDTQYF. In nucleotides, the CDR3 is TGCGCCAGCAGCGGACTAGCCGGACCTAGCACAGATACGCAGTATTTT.

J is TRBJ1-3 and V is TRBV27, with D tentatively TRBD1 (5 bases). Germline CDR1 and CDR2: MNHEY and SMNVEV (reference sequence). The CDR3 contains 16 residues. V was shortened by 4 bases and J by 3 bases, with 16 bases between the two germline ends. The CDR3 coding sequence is TGTGCCAGCAGTTCTAGTTGGTCTAGGGGTGGAAACACCATATATTTT. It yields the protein CASSSSWSRGGNTIYF.

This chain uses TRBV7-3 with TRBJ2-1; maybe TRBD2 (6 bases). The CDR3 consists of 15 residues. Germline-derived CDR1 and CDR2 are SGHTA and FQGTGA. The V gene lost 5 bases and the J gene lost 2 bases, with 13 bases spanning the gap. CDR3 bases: TGTGCCAGCAGCATCATAGCGGATACCTACAATGAGCAGTTCTTC. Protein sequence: CASSIIADTYNEQFF.